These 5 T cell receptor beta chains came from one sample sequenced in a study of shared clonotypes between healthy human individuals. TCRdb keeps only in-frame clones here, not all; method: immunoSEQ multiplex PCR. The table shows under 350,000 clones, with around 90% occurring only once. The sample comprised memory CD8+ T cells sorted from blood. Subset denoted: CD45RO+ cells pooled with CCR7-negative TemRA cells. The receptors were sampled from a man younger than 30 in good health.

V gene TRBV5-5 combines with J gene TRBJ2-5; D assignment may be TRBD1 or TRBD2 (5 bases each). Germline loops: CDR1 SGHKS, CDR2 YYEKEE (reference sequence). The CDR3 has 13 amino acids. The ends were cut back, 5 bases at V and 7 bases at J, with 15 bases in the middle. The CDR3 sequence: CASRAVLGTTQYF. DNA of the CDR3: TGTGCCAGCAGGGCAGTCCTCGGGACGACCCAGTACTTC. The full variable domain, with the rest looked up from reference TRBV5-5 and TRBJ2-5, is DAGVTQSPTHLIKTRGQQVTLRCSPISGHKSVSWYQQVLGQGPQFIFQYYEKEERGRGNFPDRFSARQFPNYSSELNVNALLLGDSALYLCASRAVLGTTQYFGPGTRLLVL.

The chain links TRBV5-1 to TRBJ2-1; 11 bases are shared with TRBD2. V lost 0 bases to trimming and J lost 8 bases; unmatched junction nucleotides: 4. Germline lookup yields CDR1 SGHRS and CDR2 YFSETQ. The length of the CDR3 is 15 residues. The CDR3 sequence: CASSLVAGGSYEQFF. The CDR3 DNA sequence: TGCGCCAGCAGCTTGGTAGCGGGAGGGAGTTATGAGCAGTTCTTC.

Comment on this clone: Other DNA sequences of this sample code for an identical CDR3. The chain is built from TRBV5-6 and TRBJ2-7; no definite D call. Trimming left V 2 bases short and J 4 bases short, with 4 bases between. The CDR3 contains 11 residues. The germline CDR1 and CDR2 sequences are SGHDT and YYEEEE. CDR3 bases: TGTGCCAGCAGCTTAGGATACGAGCAGTACTTC. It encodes CASSLGYEQYF.

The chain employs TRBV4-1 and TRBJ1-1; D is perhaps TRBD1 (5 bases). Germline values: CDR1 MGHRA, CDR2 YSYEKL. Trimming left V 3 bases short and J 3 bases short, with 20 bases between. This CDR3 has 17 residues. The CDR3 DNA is TGCGCCAGCAGCCAGGGACTAGGCGGGGATTCAGACACTGAAGCTTTCTTT. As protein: CASSQGLGGDSDTEAFF.

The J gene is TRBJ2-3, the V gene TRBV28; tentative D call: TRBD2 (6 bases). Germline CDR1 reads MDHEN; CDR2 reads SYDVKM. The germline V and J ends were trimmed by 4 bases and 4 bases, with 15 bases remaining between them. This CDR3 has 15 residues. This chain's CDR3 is CASSYFSGVADTQYF. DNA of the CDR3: TGTGCCAGCAGTTACTTTTCGGGGGTTGCAGATACGCAGTATTTT.